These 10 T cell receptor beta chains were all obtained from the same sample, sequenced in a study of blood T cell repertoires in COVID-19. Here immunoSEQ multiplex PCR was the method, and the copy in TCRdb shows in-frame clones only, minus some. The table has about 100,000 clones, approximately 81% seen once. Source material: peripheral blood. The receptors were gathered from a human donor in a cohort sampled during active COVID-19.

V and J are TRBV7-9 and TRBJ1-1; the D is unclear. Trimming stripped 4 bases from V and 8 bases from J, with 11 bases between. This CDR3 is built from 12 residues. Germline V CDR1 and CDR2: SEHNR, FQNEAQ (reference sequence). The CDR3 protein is CASSSDTAEAFF. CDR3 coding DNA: TGTGCCAGCAGCTCTGACACTGCCGAAGCTTTCTTT.

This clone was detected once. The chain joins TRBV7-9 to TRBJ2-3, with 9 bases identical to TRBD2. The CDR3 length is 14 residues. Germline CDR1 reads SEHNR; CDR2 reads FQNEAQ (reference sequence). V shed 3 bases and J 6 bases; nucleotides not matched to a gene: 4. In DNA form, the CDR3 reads TGTGCCAGCAGCTTCGCGGGGGGGCTTGATACGCAGTATTTT. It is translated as CASSFAGGLDTQYF.

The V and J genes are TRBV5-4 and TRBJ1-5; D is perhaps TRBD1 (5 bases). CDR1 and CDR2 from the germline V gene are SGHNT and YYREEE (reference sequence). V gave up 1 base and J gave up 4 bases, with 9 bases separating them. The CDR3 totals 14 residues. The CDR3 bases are TGTGCCAGCAGCTTGTACGGGGGGAATCAGCCCCAGCATTTT. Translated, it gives CASSLYGGNQPQHF. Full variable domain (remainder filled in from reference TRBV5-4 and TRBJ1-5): ETGVTQSPTHLIKTRGQQVTLRCSSQSGHNTVSWYQQALGQGPQFIFQYYREEENGRGNFPPRFSGLQFPNYSSELNVNALELDDSALYLCASSLYGGNQPQHFGDGTRLSIL.

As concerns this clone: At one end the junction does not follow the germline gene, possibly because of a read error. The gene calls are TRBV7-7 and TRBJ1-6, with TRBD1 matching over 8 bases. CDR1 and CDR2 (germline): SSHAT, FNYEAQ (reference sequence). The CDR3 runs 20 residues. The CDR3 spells CASSLKWDRKIYSYNSPLHF. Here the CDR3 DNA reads TGTGCTAGCAGCCTTAAATGGGACAGGAAGATTTACTCCTATAATTCACCCCTCCACTTT.

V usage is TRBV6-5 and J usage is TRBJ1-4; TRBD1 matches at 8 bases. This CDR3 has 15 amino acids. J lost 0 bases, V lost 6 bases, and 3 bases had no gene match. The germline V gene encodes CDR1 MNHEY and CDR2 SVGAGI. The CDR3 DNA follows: TGTGCCAGCAGGAAGGGACAGGCAACTAATGAAAAACTGTTTTTT. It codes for CASRKGQATNEKLFF.

For the CDR3, the DNA is TGTGCCAGCAGCCAGGGGATTAACTATGGCTACACCTTC. Translated: CASSQGINYGYTF. This sequence joins TRBV6-5 and TRBJ1-2, with D perhaps matching TRBD1 (6 bases). The CDR3 contains 13 residues. Germline V gene lookup returns CDR1 MNHEY and CDR2 SVGAGI. Trimming took off 6 bases at V and 1 base at J, with 9 bases between the two ends.

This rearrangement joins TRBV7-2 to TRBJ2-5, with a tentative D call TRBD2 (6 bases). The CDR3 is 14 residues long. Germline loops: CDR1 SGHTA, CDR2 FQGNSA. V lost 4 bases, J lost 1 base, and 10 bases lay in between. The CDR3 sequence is CASSSRGPQETQYF. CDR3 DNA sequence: TGTGCCAGCAGCTCGCGGGGACCCCAAGAGACCCAGTACTTC.

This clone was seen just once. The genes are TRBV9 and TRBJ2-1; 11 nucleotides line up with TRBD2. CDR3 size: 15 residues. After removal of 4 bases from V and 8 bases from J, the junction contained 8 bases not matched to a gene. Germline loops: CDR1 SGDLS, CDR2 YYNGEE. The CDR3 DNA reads TGTGCCAGCAGCCCCACGACTAGCGGGATTTATGAGCAGTTCTTC. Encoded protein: CASSPTTSGIYEQFF. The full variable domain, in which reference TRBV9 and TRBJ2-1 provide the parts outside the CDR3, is DSGVTQTPKHLITATGQRVTLRCSPRSGDLSVYWYQQSLDQGLQFLIQYYNGEERAKGNILERFSAQQFPDLHSELNLSSLELGDSALYFCASSPTTSGIYEQFFGPGTRLTVL.

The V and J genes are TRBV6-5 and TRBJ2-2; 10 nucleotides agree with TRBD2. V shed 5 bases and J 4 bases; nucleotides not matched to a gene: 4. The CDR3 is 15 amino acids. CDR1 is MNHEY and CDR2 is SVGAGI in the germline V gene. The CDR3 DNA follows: TGTGCCAGCAGTCACGCTAGCGGGAGCACCGGGGAGCTGTTTTTT. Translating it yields CASSHASGSTGELFF.

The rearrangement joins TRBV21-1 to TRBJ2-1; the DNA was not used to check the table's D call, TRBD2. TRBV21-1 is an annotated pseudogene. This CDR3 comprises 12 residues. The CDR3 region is CASTRREYEQFF. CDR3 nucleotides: TGTGCCAGCACGAGGCGGGAATATGAGCAGTTCTTC.